This entry lists 3 T cell receptor beta chains sequenced from one sample in a study of CXCR3-negative and CXCR3-positive naive CD8 T cells. 5' RACE with UMI labels generated the TRB cDNA libraries. TCRdb re-called the 5' RACE reads and gives one entry per CDR3 protein, without DNA. This listing includes 35,000 to 45,000 distinct CDR3 sequences. Material for sequencing was naive CXCR3- CD8+ T cells from blood. Subset of the sample: CD45RO-CCR7+CD27+CD95- naive CD8+ T cells lacking CXCR3 (TNR3-). The receptors were gathered from a human donor in good health. Some clones in this sample may be carry-over from other donors' samples.

The rearrangement joins TRBV7-9 to TRBJ1-1. The CDR3 length is 16 residues. The germline V gene has CDR1 SEHNR and CDR2 FQNEAQ (reference sequence). The CDR3 sequence: CASSLLALTQNTEAFF.

The V call is TRBV6-2 or TRBV6-3, the J call TRBJ2-7. CDR1 is MNHEY and CDR2 is SVGEGT in the germline V gene. This CDR3 spans 14 amino acids. The CDR3 protein is CASSLPDPVYEQYF.

V is TRBV29-1 and J is TRBJ1-1. CDR1 and CDR2 (germline): SQVTM, ANQGSEA. The CDR3 runs 14 residues. CDR3 residues: CSVWGPGGNVEAFF.